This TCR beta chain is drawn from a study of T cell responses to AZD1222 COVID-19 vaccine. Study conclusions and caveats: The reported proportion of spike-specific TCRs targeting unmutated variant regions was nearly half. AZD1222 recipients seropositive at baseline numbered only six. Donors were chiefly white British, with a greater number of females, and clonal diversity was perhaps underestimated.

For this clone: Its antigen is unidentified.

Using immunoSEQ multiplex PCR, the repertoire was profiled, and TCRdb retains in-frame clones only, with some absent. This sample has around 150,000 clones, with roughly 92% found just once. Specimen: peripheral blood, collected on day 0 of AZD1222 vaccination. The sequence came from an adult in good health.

For the CDR3, the DNA is TGTGCCAGCAGTGCTTTCCAAGAGACCCAGTACTTC. Amino acid sequence: CASSAFQETQYF. V usage is TRBV28 and J usage is TRBJ2-5, with no clear D. There are 12 residues in the CDR3. V lost 5 bases, J lost 1 base, and 5 bases lay in between. Germline V gene sequence: CDR1 MDHEN, CDR2 SYDVKM.